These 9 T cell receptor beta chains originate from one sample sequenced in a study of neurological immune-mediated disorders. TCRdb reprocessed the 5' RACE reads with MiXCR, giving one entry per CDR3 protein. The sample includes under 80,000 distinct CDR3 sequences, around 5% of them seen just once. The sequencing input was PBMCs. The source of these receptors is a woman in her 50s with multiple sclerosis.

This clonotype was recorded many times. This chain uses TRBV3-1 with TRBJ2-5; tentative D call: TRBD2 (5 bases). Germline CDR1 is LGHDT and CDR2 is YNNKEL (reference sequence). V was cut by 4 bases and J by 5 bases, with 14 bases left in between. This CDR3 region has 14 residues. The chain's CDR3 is CASSPSGVGETQYF. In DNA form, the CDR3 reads TGTGCCAGCAGCCCCTCCGGGGTTGGGGAGACCCAGTACTTC.

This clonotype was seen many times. The CDR3 loop reads CASSLDLAVYNEQFF. The DNA of the CDR3 is TGCGCCAGCAGCTTGGACCTAGCGGTTTACAATGAGCAGTTCTTC. The V and J genes are TRBV5-1 and TRBJ2-1; 7 bases match TRBD2. This CDR3 contains 15 residues. Trimming cost V 0 bases and J 4 bases; bases outside gene matches: 4. Germline assignment: CDR1 SGHRS and CDR2 YFSETQ.

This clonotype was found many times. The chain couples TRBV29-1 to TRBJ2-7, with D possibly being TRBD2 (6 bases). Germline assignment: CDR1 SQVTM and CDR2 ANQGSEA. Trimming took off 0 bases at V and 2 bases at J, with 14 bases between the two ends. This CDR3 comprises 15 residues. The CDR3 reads CSVEDLEGTTYEQYF. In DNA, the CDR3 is TGCAGCGTTGAAGATCTGGAGGGAACCACCTACGAGCAGTACTTC.

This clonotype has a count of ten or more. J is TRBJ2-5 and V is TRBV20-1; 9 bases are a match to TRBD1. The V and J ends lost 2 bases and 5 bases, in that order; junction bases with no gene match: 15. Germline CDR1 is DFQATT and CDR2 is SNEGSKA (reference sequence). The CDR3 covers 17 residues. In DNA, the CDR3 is TGCAGTGCTAGACATCTCGGGACAGGGACAACCGGGGAGACCCAGTACTTC. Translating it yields CSARHLGTGTTGETQYF.

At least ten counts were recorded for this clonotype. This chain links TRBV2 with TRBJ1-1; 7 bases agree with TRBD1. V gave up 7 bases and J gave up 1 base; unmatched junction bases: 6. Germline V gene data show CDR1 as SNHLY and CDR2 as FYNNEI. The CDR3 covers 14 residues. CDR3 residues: CASNNRGRNTEAFF. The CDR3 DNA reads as TGTGCCAGCAACAACAGGGGAAGGAACACTGAAGCTTTCTTT.

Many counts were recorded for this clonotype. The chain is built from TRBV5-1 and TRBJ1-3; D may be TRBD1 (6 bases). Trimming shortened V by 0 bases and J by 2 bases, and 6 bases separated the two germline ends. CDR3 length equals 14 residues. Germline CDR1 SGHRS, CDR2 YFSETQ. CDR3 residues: CASSLGQAGNTIYF. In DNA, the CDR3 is TGCGCCAGCAGCTTGGGACAGGCTGGAAACACCATATATTTT.

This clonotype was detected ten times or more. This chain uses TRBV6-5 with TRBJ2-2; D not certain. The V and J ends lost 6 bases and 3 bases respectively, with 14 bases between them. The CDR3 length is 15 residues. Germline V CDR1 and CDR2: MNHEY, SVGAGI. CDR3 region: CASSPSQAHTGELFF. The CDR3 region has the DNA TGTGCCAGCAGCCCCTCCCAAGCACACACCGGGGAGCTGTTTTTT.

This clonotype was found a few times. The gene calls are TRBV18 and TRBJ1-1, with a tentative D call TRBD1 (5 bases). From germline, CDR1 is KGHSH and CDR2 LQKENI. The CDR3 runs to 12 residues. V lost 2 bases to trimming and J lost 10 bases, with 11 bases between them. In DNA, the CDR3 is TGTGCCAGCTCACCAACGGGGGTGGGAGCTTTCTTT. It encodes CASSPTGVGAFF. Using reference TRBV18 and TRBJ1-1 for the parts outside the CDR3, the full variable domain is NAGVMQNPRHLVRRRGQEARLRCSPMKGHSHVYWYRQLPEEGLKFMVYLQKENIIDESGMPKERFSAEFPKEGPSILRIQQVVRGDSAAYFCASSPTGVGAFFGQGTRLTVV.

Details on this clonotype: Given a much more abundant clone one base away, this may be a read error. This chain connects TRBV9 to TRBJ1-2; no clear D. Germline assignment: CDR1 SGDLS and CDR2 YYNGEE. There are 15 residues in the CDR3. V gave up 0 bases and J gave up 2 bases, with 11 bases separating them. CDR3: CASSVARESNYGYTF. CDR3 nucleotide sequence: TGTGCCAGCAGCGTAGCTCGGGAAAGCAACTATGGCTACACCTTC.